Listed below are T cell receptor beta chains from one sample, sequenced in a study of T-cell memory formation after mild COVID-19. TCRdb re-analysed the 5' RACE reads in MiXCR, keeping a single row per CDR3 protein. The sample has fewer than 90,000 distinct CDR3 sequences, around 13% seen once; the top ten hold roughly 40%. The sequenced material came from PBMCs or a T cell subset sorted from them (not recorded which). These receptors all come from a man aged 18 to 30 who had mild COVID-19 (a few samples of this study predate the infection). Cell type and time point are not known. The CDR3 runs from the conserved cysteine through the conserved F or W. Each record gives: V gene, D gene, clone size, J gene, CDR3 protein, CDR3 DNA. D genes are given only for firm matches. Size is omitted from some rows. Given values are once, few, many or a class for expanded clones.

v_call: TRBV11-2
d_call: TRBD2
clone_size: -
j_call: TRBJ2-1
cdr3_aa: CASSLAGLAGDSSYNEQFF
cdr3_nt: TGTGCCAGCAGCTTAGCCGGACTAGCGGGGGACAGCTCCTACAATGAGCAGTTCTTC

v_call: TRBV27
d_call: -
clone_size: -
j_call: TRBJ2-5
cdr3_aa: CASSPHRDQETQYF
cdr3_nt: TGTGCCAGCAGTCCACACCGGGACCAAGAGACCCAGTACTTC

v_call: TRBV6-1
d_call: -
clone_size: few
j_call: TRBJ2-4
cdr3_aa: CASSEALMAKNIQYF
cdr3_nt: TGTGCCAGCAGTGAAGCCCTCATGGCCAAAAACATTCAGTACTTC

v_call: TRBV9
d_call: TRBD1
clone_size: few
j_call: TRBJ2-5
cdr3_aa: CASSPRWTGVQETQYF
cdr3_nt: TGTGCCAGCAGCCCACGATGGACAGGAGTACAAGAGACCCAGTACTTC

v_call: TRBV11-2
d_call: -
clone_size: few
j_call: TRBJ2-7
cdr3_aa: CASSLAVVGVYEQYF
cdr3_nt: TGTGCCAGCAGCTTAGCCGTCGTAGGGGTCTACGAGCAGTACTTC

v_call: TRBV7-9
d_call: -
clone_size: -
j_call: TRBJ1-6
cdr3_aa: CASSPGPGGDSPLHF
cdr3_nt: TGTGCCAGCAGCCCCGGACCGGGGGGGGATTCACCCCTCCACTTT

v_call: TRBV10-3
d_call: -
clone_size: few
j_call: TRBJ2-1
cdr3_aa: CAISDFQGGGGDEQFF
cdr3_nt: TGTGCCATCAGTGACTTTCAGGGAGGGGGAGGAGATGAGCAGTTCTTC

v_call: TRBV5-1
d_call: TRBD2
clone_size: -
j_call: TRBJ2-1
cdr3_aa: CASSPDLAGEGNEQFF
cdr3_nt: TGCGCCAGCAGCCCTGACTTGGCGGGGGAGGGGAATGAGCAGTTCTTC

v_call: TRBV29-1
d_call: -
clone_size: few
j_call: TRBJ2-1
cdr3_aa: CSAEDSSYNEQFF
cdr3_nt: TGCAGCGCGGAGGATAGCTCCTACAATGAGCAGTTCTTC

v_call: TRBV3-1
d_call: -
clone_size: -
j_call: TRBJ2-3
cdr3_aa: CASSQVVSRTSTDTQYF
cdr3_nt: TGTGCCAGCAGCCAAGTTGTTTCGAGAACTAGCACAGATACGCAGTATTTT

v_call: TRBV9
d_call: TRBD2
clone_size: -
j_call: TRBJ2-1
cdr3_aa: CASSEGLTSWDEQFF
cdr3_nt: TGTGCCAGCAGCGAGGGACTGACTAGCTGGGATGAGCAGTTCTTC

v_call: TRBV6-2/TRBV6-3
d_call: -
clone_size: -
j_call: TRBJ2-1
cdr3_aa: CASSRQSEYNEQFF
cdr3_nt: TGTGCCAGCAGCCGACAGTCCGAGTACAATGAGCAGTTCTTC

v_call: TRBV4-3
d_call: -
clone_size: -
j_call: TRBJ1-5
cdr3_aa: CASSPWRDRFQPQHF
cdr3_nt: TGCGCCAGCAGCCCCTGGCGGGATAGATTTCAGCCCCAGCATTTT

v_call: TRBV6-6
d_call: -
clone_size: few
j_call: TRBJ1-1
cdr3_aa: CASSYQPGAATEAFF
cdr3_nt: TGTGCCAGCAGTTACCAGCCAGGGGCGGCCACTGAAGCTTTCTTT

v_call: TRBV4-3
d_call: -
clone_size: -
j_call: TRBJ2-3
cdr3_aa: CASSQEVWGSVGTDTQYF
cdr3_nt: TGCGCCAGCAGCCAAGAAGTTTGGGGTAGCGTGGGCACAGATACGCAGTATTTT

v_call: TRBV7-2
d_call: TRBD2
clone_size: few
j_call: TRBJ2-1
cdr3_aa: CASSLVAGGATDEQFF
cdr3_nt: TGTGCCAGCAGCTTAGTAGCGGGGGGGGCGACGGATGAGCAGTTCTTC

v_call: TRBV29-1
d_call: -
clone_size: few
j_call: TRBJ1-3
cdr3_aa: CSGQQGSGNTIYF
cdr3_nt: TGCAGCGGGCAACAGGGCTCTGGAAACACCATATATTTT

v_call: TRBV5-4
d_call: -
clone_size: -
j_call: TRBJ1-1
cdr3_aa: CASSLVGFPSNTEAFF
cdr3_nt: TGTGCCAGCAGCTTGGTGGGGTTTCCTTCGAACACTGAAGCTTTCTTT

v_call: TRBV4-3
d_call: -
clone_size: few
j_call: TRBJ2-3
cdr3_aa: CASSTSGPSTDTQYF
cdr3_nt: TGCGCCAGCAGTACATCGGGACCCAGCACAGATACGCAGTATTTT

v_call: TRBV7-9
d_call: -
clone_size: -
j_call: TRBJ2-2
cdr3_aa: CASSPPGLGELFF
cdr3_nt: TGTGCCAGCAGCCCGCCGGGACTCGGGGAGCTGTTTTTT

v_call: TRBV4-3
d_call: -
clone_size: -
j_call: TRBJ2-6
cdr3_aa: CASSQDISSGANVLTF
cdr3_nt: TGCGCCAGCAGCCAAGATATAAGCTCTGGGGCCAACGTCCTGACTTTC

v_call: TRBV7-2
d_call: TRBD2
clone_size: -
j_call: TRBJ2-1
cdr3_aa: CASSYSGGEVEQFF
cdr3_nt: TGTGCCAGCAGCTACAGCGGGGGGGAGGTTGAGCAGTTCTTC

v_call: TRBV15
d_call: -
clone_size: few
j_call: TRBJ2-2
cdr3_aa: CATSREARYLRSPGELFF
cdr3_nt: TGTGCCACCAGCAGAGAAGCCCGATACCTCCGGTCTCCCGGGGAGCTGTTTTTT

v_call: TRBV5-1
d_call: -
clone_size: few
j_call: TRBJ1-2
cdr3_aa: CASSLAVWGGTYGYTF
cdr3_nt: TGCGCCAGCAGCTTGGCTGTCTGGGGGGGAACCTATGGCTACACCTTC

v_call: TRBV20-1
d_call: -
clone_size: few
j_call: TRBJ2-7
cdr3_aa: CSAGVVWTGVPYEQYF
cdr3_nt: TGCAGTGCTGGGGTGGTGTGGACCGGGGTCCCCTACGAGCAGTACTTC

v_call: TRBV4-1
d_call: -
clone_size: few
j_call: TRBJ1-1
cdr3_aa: CASSQDARGTEAFF
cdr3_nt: TGCGCCAGCAGCCAAGACGCCAGGGGCACTGAAGCTTTCTTT

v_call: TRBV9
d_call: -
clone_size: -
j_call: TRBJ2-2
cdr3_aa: CASSGYTGELFF
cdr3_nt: TGTGCCAGCAGCGGTTACACCGGGGAGCTGTTTTTT

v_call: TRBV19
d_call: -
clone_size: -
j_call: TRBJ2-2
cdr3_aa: CASSVSYFSGHENTGELFF
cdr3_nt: TGTGCCAGTAGTGTCTCGTACTTTTCGGGACACGAGAACACCGGGGAGCTGTTTTTT

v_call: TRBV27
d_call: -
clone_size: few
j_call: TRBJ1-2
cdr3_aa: CASSLSRGAGYTF
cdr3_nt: TGTGCCAGCAGTTTATCACGGGGAGCTGGCTACACCTTC